These T cell receptor beta chains were read from a single sample in a study of blood T cell repertoires in COVID-19. The protocol was immunoSEQ multiplex PCR, while the TCRdb copy is restricted to in-frame clones and leaves out a portion. The table records around 150,000 clones, roughly 80% of them present only once. Sequenced sample: PBMCs or T cells enriched from blood (not recorded which). All receptors come from a woman in her fifties or sixties who had recovered from COVID-19. Each CDR3 is given with its conserved first and last residue. The order of the fields is clone size, J gene, V gene, D gene, CDR3 protein, CDR3 DNA. A D gene is named only where the DNA matches it firmly. Clone size is stated in some rows and not others, as once, few, many or a class when expanded.

- | TRBJ1-2 | TRBV9 | - | CASSRDSLYGYTF | TGTGCCAGCAGCAGAGACAGCCTCTATGGCTACACCTTC
- | TRBJ1-3 | TRBV30 | TRBD1 | CAWSVRQGRNTIYF | TGTGCCTGGAGTGTCCGACAGGGAAGAAACACCATATATTTT
- | TRBJ1-2 | TRBV21-1 | - | CASSKGAGWGGYTF | TGTGCCAGCAGCAAAGGGGCAGGGTGGGGTGGCTACACCTTC
once | TRBJ2-5 | TRBV3-1/TRBV3-2 | - | CASNVRGSETQYF | TGTGCCAGCAATGTGAGAGGCTCAGAGACCCAGTACTTC
- | TRBJ2-3 | TRBV5-8 | - | CASSLAWGVDTDTQYF | TGTGCCAGCAGCTTGGCATGGGGCGTGGACACAGATACGCAGTATTTT
- | TRBJ2-5 | TRBV4-1 | - | CASSQRGKGAQETQYF | TGCGCCAGCAGCCAAAGGGGAAAAGGGGCCCAAGAGACCCAGTACTTC
- | TRBJ2-7 | TRBV5-4 | TRBD2 | CASRAGTSPSEQYF | TGTGCCAGCAGGGCCGGGACTAGCCCTTCCGAGCAGTACTTC
- | TRBJ1-5 | TRBV10-3 | - | CAISEGPSNQPQHF | TGTGCCATCAGTGAGGGGCCGAGCAATCAGCCCCAGCATTTT
- | TRBJ2-5 | TRBV19 | - | CASSVKSGETQYF | TGTGCCAGTAGTGTCAAGAGCGGGGAGACCCAGTACTTC
- | TRBJ1-2 | TRBV2 | TRBD1 | CASSGTGGYGYTF | TGTGCCAGCAGTGGGACAGGGGGGTATGGCTACACCTTC
- | TRBJ1-5 | TRBV3-1/TRBV3-2 | - | CASSQGQRLDQPQHF | TGTGCCAGCAGCCAGGGGCAGCGATTGGATCAGCCCCAGCATTTT
few | TRBJ1-2 | TRBV19 | TRBD1 | CASSMGLDREARYTF | TGTGCCAGTAGTATGGGATTGGACAGGGAAGCCCGCTACACCTTC
- | TRBJ2-1 | TRBV25-1 | - | CASSEVSSSYNEQFF | TGTGCCAGCAGTGAAGTGTCGAGCTCCTACAATGAGCAGTTCTTC
few | TRBJ2-7 | TRBV10-3 | TRBD1 | CAMAPGQGIYEQYF | TGTGCCATGGCCCCGGGACAGGGAATTTACGAGCAGTACTTC
- | TRBJ2-3 | TRBV5-4 | TRBD1 | CASSGQGGTDTQYF | TGTGCCAGCAGCGGACAGGGGGGGACAGATACGCAGTATTTT
- | TRBJ2-7 | TRBV5-1 | TRBD2 | CASSNGGAGYEQYF | TGCGCCAGCAGCAACGGGGGGGCAGGATACGAGCAGTACTTC
- | TRBJ2-2 | TRBV11-3 | - | CASSPYTGELFF | TGTGCCAGCAGCCCCTACACCGGGGAGCTGTTTTTT
- | TRBJ2-7 | TRBV6-2/TRBV6-3 | - | CASSYGGNEQYF | TGTGCCAGCAGTTACGGAGGGAACGAGCAGTACTTC
- | TRBJ1-3 | TRBV5-1 | - | CASSSRGIEEDTIYF | TGCGCCAGCAGCTCTAGGGGTATCGAGGAAGACACCATATATTTT
- | TRBJ1-1 | TRBV10-1 | - | CASSESGSMNTEAFF | TGCGCCAGCAGTGAGTCGGGCAGTATGAACACTGAAGCTTTCTTT
- | TRBJ2-5 | TRBV2 | TRBD2 | CASGGLAGDETQYF | TGTGCCAGTGGGGGACTAGCGGGGGACGAGACCCAGTACTTC
- | TRBJ2-7 | TRBV6-6 | - | CASSYSKGSYEQYF | TGTGCCAGCAGTTACTCTAAGGGGTCCTACGAGCAGTACTTC
few | TRBJ1-5 | TRBV2 | - | CASTRGSEPQHF | TGTGCCAGCACCAGGGGCTCGGAGCCCCAGCATTTT
- | TRBJ2-1 | TRBV10-3 | - | CAISELVGEQFF | TGTGCCATCAGTGAACTAGTAGGTGAGCAGTTCTTC
- | TRBJ2-7 | TRBV7-8 | - | CASSLVASYEQYF | TGTGCCAGCAGCTTAGTTGCCAGCTACGAGCAGTACTTC
- | TRBJ2-2 | TRBV5-1 | TRBD1 | CASSRGTGIITGELFF | TGCGCCAGCAGCCGGGGGACAGGGATCATCACCGGGGAGCTGTTTTTT
- | TRBJ1-2 | TRBV21-1 | - | CSQKWEGNYGYTF | TGCTCACAAAAATGGGAGGGAAACTATGGCTACACCTTC
- | TRBJ1-2 | TRBV18 | TRBD1 | CASSPWTGNVGSYGYTF | TGTGCCAGCTCACCATGGACAGGGAACGTCGGGTCTTATGGCTACACCTTC
many | TRBJ1-6 | TRBV4-2 | - | CASRGDRAGINSPLHF | TGTGCCAGCAGGGGTGATCGCGCAGGGATTAATTCACCCCTCCACTTT
- | TRBJ2-7 | TRBV2 | TRBD1 | CASSRTGQTYEQYF | TGTGCCAGCAGCCGTACGGGACAGACCTACGAGCAGTACTTC
once | TRBJ2-3 | TRBV6-5 | - | CASSYYSGGVGDTQYF | TGTGCCAGCAGTTACTATTCTGGCGGGGTGGGCGATACGCAGTATTTT
- | TRBJ1-1 | TRBV24-1 | TRBD1 | CATSGGQKAFF | TGTGCCACCAGCGGGGGACAGAAAGCTTTCTTT
- | TRBJ1-2 | TRBV2 | TRBD1 | CASRAPGQTYYGYTF | TGTGCCAGCAGAGCTCCGGGACAGACTTACTATGGCTACACCTTC
- | TRBJ2-1 | TRBV21-1 | - | CASSKSSEQFF | TGTGCCAGCAGCAAAAGTAGTGAGCAGTTCTTC
- | TRBJ1-1 | TRBV19 | - | CASTTEARTEAFF | TGTGCCAGTACGACGGAGGCGCGCACTGAAGCTTTCTTT
- | TRBJ2-3 | TRBV5-4 | TRBD1 | CASSSGQPSTDTQYF | TGTGCCAGCAGCTCGGGACAGCCTAGCACAGATACGCAGTATTTT
- | TRBJ2-1 | TRBV18 | TRBD1 | CASSLRTGPYNEQFF | TGTGCCAGCTCACTTCGGACAGGCCCCTACAATGAGCAGTTCTTC
- | TRBJ2-5 | TRBV7-2 | - | CASSLLAETQYF | TGTGCCAGCAGCTTACTAGCGGAGACCCAGTACTTC
few | TRBJ2-2 | TRBV2 | - | CASSAQGTGELFF | TGTGCCAGCAGTGCCCAGGGCACCGGGGAGCTGTTTTTT
once | TRBJ1-2 | TRBV2 | TRBD1 | CASSVGQGDYGYTF | TGTGCCAGCAGTGTAGGTCAGGGGGACTATGGCTACACCTTC
- | TRBJ1-1 | TRBV9 | - | CASSVDDFGTEAFF | TGTGCCAGCAGCGTAGACGACTTTGGTACTGAAGCTTTCTTT
- | TRBJ2-1 | TRBV18 | - | CASSPANRNNEQFF | TGTGCCAGCTCACCCGCCAACAGAAACAATGAGCAGTTCTTC
- | TRBJ1-5 | TRBV29-1 | - | CSVETGRSGQPQHF | TGCAGCGTTGAAACAGGGAGAAGTGGGCAGCCCCAGCATTTT
- | TRBJ1-2 | TRBV6-5 | - | CASSYSGGGRVDGYTF | TGTGCCAGCAGTTACTCGGGTGGGGGCAGGGTAGATGGCTACACCTTC
- | TRBJ2-5 | TRBV6-1 | - | CASRTGFGLETQYF | TGTGCCAGCAGAACAGGGTTTGGGTTAGAGACCCAGTACTTC
- | TRBJ2-5 | TRBV3-1/TRBV3-2 | - | CASSLRRESGGETQYF | TGTGCCAGCAGCCTACGGAGGGAGTCCGGTGGGGAGACCCAGTACTTC
- | TRBJ2-5 | TRBV6-1 | TRBD2 | CASSEGQRGSETQYF | TGTGCCAGCAGTGAAGGCCAGCGGGGCTCAGAGACCCAGTACTTC
- | TRBJ2-1 | TRBV21-1 | - | CASSKRGHAYNEQFF | TGTGCCAGCTCCAAGCGGGGGCACGCCTACAATGAGCAGTTCTTC
- | TRBJ1-4 | TRBV2 | - | CASRQRGTDEKLFF | TGTGCCAGCCGACAAAGGGGGACGGATGAAAAACTGTTTTTT
- | TRBJ2-1 | TRBV3-1/TRBV3-2 | - | CASSHSYNEQFF | TGTGCCAGCAGCCACTCTTACAATGAGCAGTTCTTC
- | TRBJ1-5 | TRBV20-1 | TRBD1 | CSASKTGADQPQHF | TGCAGTGCTAGTAAAACAGGGGCAGATCAGCCCCAGCATTTT
- | TRBJ2-1 | TRBV14 | TRBD2 | CASGLASGGSEQFF | TGTGCCAGCGGTCTGGCTAGCGGGGGAAGTGAGCAGTTCTTC
- | TRBJ1-2 | TRBV5-4 | TRBD1 | CASSLATQGAIQGYTF | TGTGCCAGCAGCTTGGCCACCCAGGGGGCAATCCAAGGCTACACCTTC
- | TRBJ1-4 | TRBV28 | - | CASSGGPNEKLFF | TGTGCCAGCTCGGGGGGGCCCAATGAAAAACTGTTTTTT
- | TRBJ2-1 | TRBV6-1 | TRBD1 | CASSESRDRANNEQFF | TGTGCCAGCAGTGAATCCCGGGACAGGGCTAACAATGAGCAGTTCTTC
few | TRBJ2-7 | TRBV21-1 | - | CASSKGQGQYF | TGTGCCAGCAGCAAGGGGCAGGGGCAGTACTTC
- | TRBJ1-1 | TRBV9 | - | CASSVKSGGTEAFF | TGTGCCAGCAGCGTGAAGTCCGGGGGGACTGAAGCTTTCTTT
- | TRBJ2-1 | TRBV19 | TRBD2 | CASSIDQSGGPGNEQFF | TGTGCCAGTAGTATAGATCAGAGCGGGGGGCCTGGGAATGAGCAGTTCTTC